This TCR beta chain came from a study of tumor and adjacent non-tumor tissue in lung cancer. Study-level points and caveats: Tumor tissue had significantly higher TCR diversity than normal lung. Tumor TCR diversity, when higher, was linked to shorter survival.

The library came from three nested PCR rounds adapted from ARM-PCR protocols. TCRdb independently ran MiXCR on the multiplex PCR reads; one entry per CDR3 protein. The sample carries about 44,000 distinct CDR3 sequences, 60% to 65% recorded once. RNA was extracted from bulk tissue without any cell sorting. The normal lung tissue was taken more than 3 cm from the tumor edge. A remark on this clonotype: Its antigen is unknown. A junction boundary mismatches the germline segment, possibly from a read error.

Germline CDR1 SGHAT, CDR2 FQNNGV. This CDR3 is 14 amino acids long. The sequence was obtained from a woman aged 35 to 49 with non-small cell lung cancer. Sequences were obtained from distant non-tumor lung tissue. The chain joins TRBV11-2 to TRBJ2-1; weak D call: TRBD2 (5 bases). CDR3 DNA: TGTGCCAGCAGCTGGACTGGCGGAAACAGTGAGCAGTTCTTT. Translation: CASSWTGGNSEQFF.